The rows below give T cell receptor beta chains drawn from one sample of a study of blood T cell repertoires in COVID-19. TCRdb keeps only in-frame clones here, not all; method: immunoSEQ multiplex PCR. Of approximately 37,000 clones listed, approximately 86% are singletons. Source material: peripheral blood. All receptors come from a man aged 40-55 years with active COVID-19. Both conserved end residues are part of each CDR3.

V: TRBV19
J: TRBJ1-1
length: 17
CDR3: CASSMRGGGGRATEAFF

V: TRBV27
J: TRBJ2-3
length: 16
CDR3: CASSASGGTSTDTQYF

V: TRBV19
J: TRBJ1-5
length: 14
CDR3: CASSGHRGNIPQHF

V: TRBV21-1
J: TRBJ1-5
length: 16
CDR3: CASSKAGRDSNQPQHF

V: TRBV27
J: TRBJ2-1
length: 14
CDR3: CASSPRTSPNEQFF

V: TRBV11-2
J: TRBJ2-2
length: 16
CDR3: CASSSTLAVYTGELFF

V: TRBV5-1
J: TRBJ2-5
length: 15
CDR3: CASSLGGGSEETQYF

V: TRBV7-9
J: TRBJ1-4
length: 15
CDR3: CASSQGQSVNEKLFF

V: TRBV7-9
J: TRBJ2-1
length: 19
CDR3: CASSTTGVSEDHRLGEQFF

V: TRBV7-7
J: TRBJ2-1
length: 15
CDR3: CASSLAARPHHEQFF

V: TRBV24-1
J: TRBJ2-3
length: 16
CDR3: CATSDLSTSGQDTQYF

V: TRBV19
J: TRBJ1-1
length: 14
CDR3: CASSSGPKGAEAFF

V: TRBV6-1
J: TRBJ2-7
length: 12
CDR3: CASSDRDTEQYF

V: TRBV6-5
J: TRBJ2-6
length: 15
CDR3: CASRARDSGANVLTF

V: TRBV29-1
J: TRBJ1-2
length: 11
CDR3: CSGAWNYGYTF

V: TRBV27
J: TRBJ2-7
length: 12
CDR3: CASSFSSYEQYF

V: TRBV7-7
J: TRBJ2-5
length: 15
CDR3: CASSNGQGAWETQYF

V: TRBV7-3
J: TRBJ2-2
length: 15
CDR3: CASSPTGKGTGELFF

V: TRBV28
J: TRBJ1-1
length: 19
CDR3: CASSFPLISQGEMNTEAFF

V: TRBV3-1/TRBV3-2
J: TRBJ1-1
length: 15
CDR3: CASSPGGRENTEAFF

V: TRBV3-1/TRBV3-2
J: TRBJ2-7
length: 16
CDR3: CASSQSLPSGAYEQYF

V: TRBV9
J: TRBJ2-7
length: 14
CDR3: CASSVDRSSYEQYF

V: TRBV24-1
J: TRBJ2-1
length: 16
CDR3: CATSDFAGSSYNEQFF

V: TRBV7-3
J: TRBJ2-2
length: 15
CDR3: CASSLSSGSTGELFF

V: TRBV4-1
J: TRBJ1-5
length: 15
CDR3: CASSQGSGQVQPQHF

V: TRBV19
J: TRBJ2-2
length: 17
CDR3: CASTPLAGGGNTGELFF

V: TRBV5-1
J: TRBJ2-7
length: 14
CDR3: CASSPRDDSYEQYF

V: TRBV11-2
J: TRBJ2-3
length: 18
CDR3: CASSLSTGAEQGTDTQYF

V: TRBV5-3
J: TRBJ1-3
length: 19
CDR3: CARSSYPVPPQGWGNTIYF

V: TRBV5-1
J: TRBJ1-1
length: 16
CDR3: CASSKAPGQQNTEAFF

V: TRBV6-4
J: TRBJ2-3
length: 16
CDR3: CASSDAGTSGSDTQYF

V: TRBV9
J: TRBJ2-3
length: 13
CDR3: CASSLPSLDTQYF

V: TRBV7-2
J: TRBJ2-5
length: 17
CDR3: CASSLGWREATEETQYF

V: TRBV20-1
J: TRBJ2-1
length: 10
CDR3: CSATVPEQFF

V: TRBV19
J: TRBJ2-7
length: 15
CDR3: CASSTRAGEGYEQYF

V: TRBV6-5
J: TRBJ1-1
length: 14
CDR3: CASRYRGLNTEAFF

V: TRBV30
J: TRBJ1-2
length: 13
CDR3: CAWRRQGVYGYTF

V: TRBV28
J: TRBJ1-3
length: 14
CDR3: CASSTGGPGNTIYF

V: TRBV5-4
J: TRBJ2-7
length: 12
CDR3: CASSVSSYEQYF

V: TRBV12-3/TRBV12-4
J: TRBJ1-5
length: 13
CDR3: CASSFWRDQPQHF